This T cell receptor (beta chain) derives from a study of cytomegalovirus exposure and HLA in healthy donors. Study-wide results and caveats: Several of the most significant clusters appeared, in a later analysis, to be linked to common viral pathogens.

Comments on this clone: What it binds is unknown.

PCR amplification relied on 60 Vbeta primers (plus 13 Jbeta primers). Sequencing used immunoSEQ multiplex PCR; TCRdb keeps in-frame clones, though not all of them. The profile covers about 190,000 clones, with approximately 75% appearing a single time and over 4% taken by the ten largest. V was clipped by 5 bases and J by 3 bases; unmatched bases: 10. CDR3 size: 16 residues. The germline CDR1 and CDR2 sequences are SEHNR and FQNEAQ (reference sequence). The V call is TRBV7-9, the J call TRBJ1-5; 7 positions match TRBD1. The clonotype was recovered from a man aged 25 to 40 in good health and CMV-seropositive. Material: PBMCs. The CDR3 DNA reads as TGTGCCAGCAGCCCTACAGGGGCTGGTCCCAATCAGCCCCAGCATTTT. Encoded protein: CASSPTGAGPNQPQHF.